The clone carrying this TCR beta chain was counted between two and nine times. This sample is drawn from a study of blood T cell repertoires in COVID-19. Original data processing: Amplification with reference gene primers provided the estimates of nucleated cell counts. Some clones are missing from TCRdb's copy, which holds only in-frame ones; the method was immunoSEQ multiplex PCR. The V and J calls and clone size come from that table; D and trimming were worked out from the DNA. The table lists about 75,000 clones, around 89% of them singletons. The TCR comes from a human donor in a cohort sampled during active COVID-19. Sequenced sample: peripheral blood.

The CDR3 coding sequence is TGTGCCAGCAGTTCAACCCGACCGGGACAGAACGAGCAGTACTTC. Translated: CASSSTRPGQNEQYF. The V gene is TRBV27, the J gene TRBJ2-7; 7 bases line up with TRBD1. The V segment lost 4 bases and the J segment 5 bases; nucleotides outside the gene matches: 11. The CDR3 contains 15 residues. Germline V gene lookup returns CDR1 MNHEY and CDR2 SMNVEV (reference sequence).